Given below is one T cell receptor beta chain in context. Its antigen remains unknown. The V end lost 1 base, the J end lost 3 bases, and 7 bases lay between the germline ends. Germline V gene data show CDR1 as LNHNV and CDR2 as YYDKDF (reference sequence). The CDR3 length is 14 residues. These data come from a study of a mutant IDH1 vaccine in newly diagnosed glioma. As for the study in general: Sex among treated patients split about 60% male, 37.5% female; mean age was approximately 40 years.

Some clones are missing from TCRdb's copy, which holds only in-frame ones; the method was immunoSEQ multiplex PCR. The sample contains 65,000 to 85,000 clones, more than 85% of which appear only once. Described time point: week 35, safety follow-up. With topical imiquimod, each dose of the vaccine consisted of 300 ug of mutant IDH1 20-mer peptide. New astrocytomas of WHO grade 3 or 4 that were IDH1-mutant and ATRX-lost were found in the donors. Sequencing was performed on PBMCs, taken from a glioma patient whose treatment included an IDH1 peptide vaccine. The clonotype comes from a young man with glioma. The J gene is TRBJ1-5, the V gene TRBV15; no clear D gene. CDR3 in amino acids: CATSRVQDNQPQHF. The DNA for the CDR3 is TGTGCCACCAGCAGAGTCCAGGACAATCAGCCCCAGCATTTT. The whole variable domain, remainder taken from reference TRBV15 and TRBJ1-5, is DAMVIQNPRYQVTQFGKPVTLSCSQTLNHNVMYWYQQKSSQAPKLLFHYYDKDFNNEADTPDNFQSRRPNTSFCFLDIRSPGLGDTAMYLCATSRVQDNQPQHFGDGTRLSIL.